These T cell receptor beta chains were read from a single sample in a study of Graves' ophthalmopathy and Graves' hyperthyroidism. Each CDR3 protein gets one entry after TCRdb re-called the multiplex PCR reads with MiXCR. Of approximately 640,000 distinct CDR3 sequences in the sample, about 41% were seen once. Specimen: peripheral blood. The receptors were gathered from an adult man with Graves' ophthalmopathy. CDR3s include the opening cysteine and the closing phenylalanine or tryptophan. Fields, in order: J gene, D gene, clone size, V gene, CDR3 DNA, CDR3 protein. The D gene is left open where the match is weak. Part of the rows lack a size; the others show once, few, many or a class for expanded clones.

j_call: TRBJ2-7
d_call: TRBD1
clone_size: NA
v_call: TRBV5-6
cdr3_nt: TGTGCCAGCAGAACCGGACAGGGTACCTCCTACGAGCAGTACTTC
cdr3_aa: CASRTGQGTSYEQYF

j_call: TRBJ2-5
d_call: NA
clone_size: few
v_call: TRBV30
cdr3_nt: TGTGCCTGGAGTAAAGAGACCCAGTACTTC
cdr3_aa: CAWSKETQYF

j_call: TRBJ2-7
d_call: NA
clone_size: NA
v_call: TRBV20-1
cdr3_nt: TGCAGTGCTAGAGCCGGTACCGAGCAGTACTTC
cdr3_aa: CSARAGTEQYF

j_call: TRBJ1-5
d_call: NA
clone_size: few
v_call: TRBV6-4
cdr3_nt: TGTGCCAGCAGTCCTGACATTAATAGCAATCAGCCCCAGCATTTT
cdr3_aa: CASSPDINSNQPQHF

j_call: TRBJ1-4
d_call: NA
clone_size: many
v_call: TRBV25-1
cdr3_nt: TGTGCCAGCAGTGAAACTCCGACGACGGAAAAACTGTTTTTT
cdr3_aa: CASSETPTTEKLFF

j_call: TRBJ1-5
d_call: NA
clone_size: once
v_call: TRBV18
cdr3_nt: TGTGCCAGCTCACCACCGCGAATCGCAGATAGCAATCAGCCCCAGCATTTT
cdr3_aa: CASSPPRIADSNQPQHF

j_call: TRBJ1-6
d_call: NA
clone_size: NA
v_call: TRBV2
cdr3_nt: TGTGCCAGCAGTGAAAGTTCCAATAATTCACCCCTCCACTTT
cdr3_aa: CASSESSNNSPLHF

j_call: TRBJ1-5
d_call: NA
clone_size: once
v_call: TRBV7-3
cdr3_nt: TGTGCCAGCAGCCTTCAGACTAGCGGGAGCCACGAGCATTTT
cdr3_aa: CASSLQTSGSHEHF

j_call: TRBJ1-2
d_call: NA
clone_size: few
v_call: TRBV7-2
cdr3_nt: TGTGCCAGCAGCCAAGATGTCCCGGGGCCAACGCTCAACTATGGCTACACCTTC
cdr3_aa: CASSQDVPGPTLNYGYTF

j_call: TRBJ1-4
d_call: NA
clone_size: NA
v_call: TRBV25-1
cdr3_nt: TGTGCCAGCAGTCACCTCACGGACCGTCTGGAAAAACTGTTTTTT
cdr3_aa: CASSHLTDRLEKLFF

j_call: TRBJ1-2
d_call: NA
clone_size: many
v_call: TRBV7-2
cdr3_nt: TGTGCCAGCAGCTTAGCGGTGGGTTCGCGTGGCTACACCTTC
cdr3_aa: CASSLAVGSRGYTF

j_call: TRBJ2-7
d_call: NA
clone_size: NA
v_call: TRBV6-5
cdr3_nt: TGTGCCAGCAGTTACTCGATCAGCGGCTTCTACGAGCAGTACTTC
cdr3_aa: CASSYSISGFYEQYF

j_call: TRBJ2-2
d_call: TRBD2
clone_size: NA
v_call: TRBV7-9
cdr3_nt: TGTGCCACCCCGCGACTAGCGGGAGGAGGAGGCACCGGGGAGCTGTTTTTT
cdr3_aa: CATPRLAGGGGTGELFF

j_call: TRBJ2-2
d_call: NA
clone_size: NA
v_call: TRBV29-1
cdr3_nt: TGCAGCGTCGGGACAGGGGAGCTGTTTTTT
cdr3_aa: CSVGTGELFF

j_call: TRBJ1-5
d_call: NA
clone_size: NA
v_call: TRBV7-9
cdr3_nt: TGTGCCAGCTTCAATTCCGGGGCAGCCTCGGGTCAGCCCCAGCATTTT
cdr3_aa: CASFNSGAASGQPQHF

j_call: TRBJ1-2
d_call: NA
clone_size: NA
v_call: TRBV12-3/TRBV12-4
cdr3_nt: TGTGCCAGCAGTCGAACAGGATCCCACTATGGCTACACCTTC
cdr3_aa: CASSRTGSHYGYTF

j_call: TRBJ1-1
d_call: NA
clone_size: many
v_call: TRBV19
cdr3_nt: TGTGCCAGTAGTGCCTGGTGGGAAGCTTTCTTT
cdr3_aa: CASSAWWEAFF

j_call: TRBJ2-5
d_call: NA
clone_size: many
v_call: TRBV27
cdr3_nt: TGTGCCAGCAGTCTTCAGGGAGGTGCCCAGTACTTC
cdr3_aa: CASSLQGGAQYF

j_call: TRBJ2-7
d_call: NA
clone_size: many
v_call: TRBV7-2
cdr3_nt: TGTGCCAGCAGCCGGCATTCAGGGGGGATCCACTACGAGCAGTACTTC
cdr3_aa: CASSRHSGGIHYEQYF

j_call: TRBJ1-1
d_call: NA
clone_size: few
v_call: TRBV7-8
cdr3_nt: TGTGCCAACACCATCGGGGGGATCGGAATGAACACTGAAGCTTTCTTT
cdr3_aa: CANTIGGIGMNTEAFF

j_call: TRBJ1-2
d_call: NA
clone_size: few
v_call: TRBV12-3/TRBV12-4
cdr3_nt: TGTGCCAGCAGTAGCCGGGGCGGGGCGAAACTCTATGGCTACACCTTC
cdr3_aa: CASSSRGGAKLYGYTF

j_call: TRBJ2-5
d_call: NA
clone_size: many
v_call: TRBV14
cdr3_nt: TGTGCCAGCAGTTCCCGATTGGGGGAGACCCAGTACTTC
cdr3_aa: CASSSRLGETQYF

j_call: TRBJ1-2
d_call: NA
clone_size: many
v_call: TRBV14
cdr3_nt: TGTGCCAGCAGCCAAGACGGGGCGTTCTATGGCTACACCTTC
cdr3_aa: CASSQDGAFYGYTF

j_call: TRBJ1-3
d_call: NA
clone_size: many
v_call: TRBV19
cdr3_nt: TGTGCCAGTAGTATCGAGGGAAACACCATATATTTT
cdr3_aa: CASSIEGNTIYF

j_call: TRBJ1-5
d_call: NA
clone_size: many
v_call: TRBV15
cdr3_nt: TGTGCCACCAGCACAGCGGGGGGGTATAGCAATCAGCCCCAGCATTTT
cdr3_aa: CATSTAGGYSNQPQHF

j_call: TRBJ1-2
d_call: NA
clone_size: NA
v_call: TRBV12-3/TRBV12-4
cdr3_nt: TGTGCCAGCAGTTTAGGGGCGAGTGGTGGCTACACCTTC
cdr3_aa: CASSLGASGGYTF

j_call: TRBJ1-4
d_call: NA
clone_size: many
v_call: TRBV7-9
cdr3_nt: TGTGCCAGCAGCCCCTATTCGGGAGTTGGGAGGGGTGAAAAACTGTTTTTT
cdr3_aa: CASSPYSGVGRGEKLFF

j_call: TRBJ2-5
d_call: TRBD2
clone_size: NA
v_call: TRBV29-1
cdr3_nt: TGCAGCGTCACTAGCGGGACAGTCCAAGAGACCCAGTACTTC
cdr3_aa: CSVTSGTVQETQYF

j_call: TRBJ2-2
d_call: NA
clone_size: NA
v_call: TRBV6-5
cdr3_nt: TGTGCCAGCAGTTATGTAAGGGTCCAGAACACCGGGGAGCTGTTTTTT
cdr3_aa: CASSYVRVQNTGELFF

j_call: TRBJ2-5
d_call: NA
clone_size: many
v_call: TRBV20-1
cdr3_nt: TGCAGTGCTAGAGATCGTAGGGGAGGAACGGAGACCCAGTACTTC
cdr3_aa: CSARDRRGGTETQYF

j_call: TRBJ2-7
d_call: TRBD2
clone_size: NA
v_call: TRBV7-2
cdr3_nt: TGTGCCAGCAGCTTAGGAGGGGGGGGACTAGCATCCTACGAGCAGTACTTC
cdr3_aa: CASSLGGGGLASYEQYF

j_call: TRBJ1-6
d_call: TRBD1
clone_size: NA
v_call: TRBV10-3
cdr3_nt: TGTGCCATCAGCGGACAGGGGTATTCACCCCTCCACTTT
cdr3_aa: CAISGQGYSPLHF

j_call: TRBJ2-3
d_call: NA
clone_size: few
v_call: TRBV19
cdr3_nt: TGTGCCAGTAGTAGCGGGGGCACAGATACGCAGTATTTT
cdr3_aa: CASSSGGTDTQYF

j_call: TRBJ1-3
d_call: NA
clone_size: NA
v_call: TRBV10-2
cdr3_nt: TGCGCCAGCAGCCAAGCGGGAGTCCTAGGAAACACCGTATATTTT
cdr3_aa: CASSQAGVLGNTVYF

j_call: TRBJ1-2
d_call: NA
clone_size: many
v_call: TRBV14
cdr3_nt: TGTGCCAGCAGCCAAGAGGCCAGGGGACATGGCTACACCTTC
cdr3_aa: CASSQEARGHGYTF

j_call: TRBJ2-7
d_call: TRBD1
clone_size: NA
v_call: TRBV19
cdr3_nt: TGTGCCAGTAGTCCAAGGACAGGAGCGTGCGAGCAGTACTTC
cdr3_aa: CASSPRTGACEQYF

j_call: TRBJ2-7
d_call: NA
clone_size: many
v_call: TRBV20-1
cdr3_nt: TGCAGTGCTAGACGAACCTACGAGCAGTACTTC
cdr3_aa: CSARRTYEQYF

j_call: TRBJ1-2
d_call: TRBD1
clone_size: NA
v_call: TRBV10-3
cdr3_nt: TGTGCCCTGGGACAGGGGGGTTCTTGGAACTATGGCTACACCTTC
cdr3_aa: CALGQGGSWNYGYTF

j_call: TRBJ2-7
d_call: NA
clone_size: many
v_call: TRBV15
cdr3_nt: TGTGCCACCAGCAGAGAGGGCAGGGGTGACGAGCAGTACTTC
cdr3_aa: CATSREGRGDEQYF

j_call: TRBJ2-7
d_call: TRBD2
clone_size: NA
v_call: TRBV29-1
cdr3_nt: TGCAGCGTCAGCGGGGGGTCCTACAATGAGCAGTACTTC
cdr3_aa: CSVSGGSYNEQYF

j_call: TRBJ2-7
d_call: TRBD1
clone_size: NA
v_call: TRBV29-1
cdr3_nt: TGCAGCGCCAAGGGGGACAGCACCTACGAGCAGTACTTC
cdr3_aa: CSAKGDSTYEQYF

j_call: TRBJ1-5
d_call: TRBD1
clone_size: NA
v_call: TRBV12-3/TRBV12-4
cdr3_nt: TGTGCCAGCACCAAAGGGACAGGGCGCCAGCCCCAGCATTTT
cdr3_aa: CASTKGTGRQPQHF

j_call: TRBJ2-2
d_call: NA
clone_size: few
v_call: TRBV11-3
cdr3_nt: TGTGCCACGGGTTGGACTAACACCGGGGAGCTGTTTTTT
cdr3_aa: CATGWTNTGELFF

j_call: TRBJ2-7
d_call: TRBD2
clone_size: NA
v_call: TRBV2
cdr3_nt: TGTGCCAGCAGTGAATTAGGAGGGAGGGCCAAATATGAGCAGTACTTC
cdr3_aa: CASSELGGRAKYEQYF

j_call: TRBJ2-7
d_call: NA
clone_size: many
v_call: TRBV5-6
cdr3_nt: TGTGCCAGCAGCTTCCGACTCGCAACTGAGCAGTACTTC
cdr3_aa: CASSFRLATEQYF